A selection of T cell receptor beta chains follows, all from one sample in a study of metastatic and nonmetastatic thyroid tumors. With MiXCR, TCRdb called clones anew from the PCR reads. The table includes some 84,000 clones, roughly 8.6% detected once. The sample consisted of blood. Every receptor here comes from a female donor with papillary thyroid cancer or a benign thyroid nodule (not recorded which). Some clones in this sample may be carry-over from other donors' samples. CDR3s include the opening cysteine and the closing phenylalanine or tryptophan. A D gene is named only where the DNA matches it firmly. Some rows have no size entry. The others give once, few or many, or a class for an expanded clone.

TRBV5-1,TRBJ2-5,many,NA,TGCGCCAGCAGCTTGAGTGGGGTAGAGACCCAGTACTTC,CASSLSGVETQYF
TRBV29-1,TRBJ1-5,few,NA,TGCAGCGTTGAGGCGGGGGATGGTGGTCAGCCCCAGCATTTT,CSVEAGDGGQPQHF
TRBV4-2,TRBJ2-2,many,TRBD1,TGTGCCAGCAGCTCATACCGGGACAGAAACACCGGGGAGCTGTTTTTT,CASSSYRDRNTGELFF
TRBV5-1,TRBJ1-2,few,NA,TGCGCCAGCAGCCCAGGAGGGCCAGAAGGCTACACCTTC,CASSPGGPEGYTF
TRBV6-1,TRBJ2-5,many,TRBD2,TGTGCCAGCAGTCCCTCCGGGACTAGCGGGGAAGAGACCCAGTACTTC,CASSPSGTSGEETQYF
TRBV5-1,TRBJ2-5,many,NA,TGCGCCAGCAGCTTACAGGGCCAAGAGACCCAGTACTTC,CASSLQGQETQYF
TRBV4-1,TRBJ1-3,many,NA,TGCGCCAGCAGCCCCTCCGGAACCACTGGAAACACCATATATTTT,CASSPSGTTGNTIYF
TRBV18,TRBJ1-6,many,NA,TGTGCCAGCTCACCTCCTTCGGGGGCTGGATCACCCCTCCACTTT,CASSPPSGAGSPLHF
TRBV28,TRBJ2-7,many,NA,TGTGCCAGCAGTCCCCTTCGGGGGCAGGGGAACTTTGACTACGAGCAGTACTTC,CASSPLRGQGNFDYEQYF
TRBV28,TRBJ1-2,many,TRBD1,TGTGCCAGCAGTTTTATGGGGGTGACAGGGTATGGCTACACCTTC,CASSFMGVTGYGYTF
TRBV6-4,TRBJ2-2,many,TRBD2,TGTGCCAGCAGTGAAGCGGGGGGAAGCACCGGGGAGCTGTTTTTT,CASSEAGGSTGELFF
TRBV6-6,TRBJ2-7,many,NA,TGTGCCAGCAGTTACTCGGAGGATTCCTACGAGCAGTACTTC,CASSYSEDSYEQYF
TRBV9,TRBJ1-1,many,TRBD1,TGTGCCAGCAGCGTAGAGGGGGCCACTGAAGCTTTCTTT,CASSVEGATEAFF
TRBV18,TRBJ1-4,many,TRBD1,TGTGCCAGCTCACAACACCGGGACAGGGGGAAGGTGAAACTGTTTTTT,CASSQHRDRGKVKLFF
TRBV6-1,TRBJ2-2,many,NA,TGTGCCAGCAGTAAAGAGGCCGACACCGGGGAGCTGTTTTTT,CASSKEADTGELFF
TRBV6-1,TRBJ2-5,many,TRBD2,TGTGCCAGCAGTGGACTAGCGGGGTCCCAAGAGACCCAGTACTTC,CASSGLAGSQETQYF
TRBV5-6,TRBJ2-3,many,NA,TGTGCCAGCAGCTTCCAGGGATTACTAGGAGATACGCAGTATTTT,CASSFQGLLGDTQYF
TRBV2,TRBJ1-5,many,NA,TGTGCCAGCAGTGTAGGAGGAAATCAGCCCCAGCATTTT,CASSVGGNQPQHF
TRBV5-1,TRBJ2-3,many,NA,TGCGCCAGCAGCTTGGGGGGGGTTAGGGCAGATACGCAGTATTTT,CASSLGGVRADTQYF
TRBV2,TRBJ1-6,NA,NA,TGTGCCAGCAGTGAGACATCTGATTCACCCCTCCACTTT,CASSETSDSPLHF
TRBV28,TRBJ2-7,few,TRBD2,TGTGCCAGCAGTTTATTAGGGAGGGCCCCCTACGAGCAGTACTTC,CASSLLGRAPYEQYF
TRBV7-3,TRBJ2-7,many,TRBD2,TGTGCCAGCAGCTTCCCCCTCGGGCGGGGGAACCCCTACGAGCAGTACTTC,CASSFPLGRGNPYEQYF
TRBV28,TRBJ2-2,many,TRBD1,TGTGCCAGCAGTCCCGGGACAGCTACCGGGGAGCTGTTTTTT,CASSPGTATGELFF
TRBV11-1,TRBJ1-5,many,NA,TGTGCCAGCAGCTTGGACAGTGATCAGCCCCAGCATTTT,CASSLDSDQPQHF
TRBV9,TRBJ1-3,NA,NA,TGTGCCAGCACCCGATCCTCTGGAAACACCATATATTTT,CASTRSSGNTIYF
TRBV7-3,TRBJ2-3,many,NA,TGTGCCAGCAGCCGCGCAGGGGCAGATACGCAGTATTTT,CASSRAGADTQYF
TRBV20-1,TRBJ2-3,many,TRBD2,TGCAGTCCCTCCCCTGGCGGGGGGGCCGACGATACGCAGTATTTT,CSPSPGGGADDTQYF
TRBV18,TRBJ2-5,many,NA,TGTGCCAGCTCCCCAGAGAGAGAGACCCAGTACTTC,CASSPERETQYF
TRBV2,TRBJ1-1,NA,NA,TGTGCCAGCAGAGGGACCGTGAACACTGAAGCTTTCTTT,CASRGTVNTEAFF
TRBV5-5,TRBJ1-5,many,NA,TGTGCCAGCAGCTTTCGGTGGCAGGCAAGCAATCAGCCCCAGCATTTT,CASSFRWQASNQPQHF
TRBV6-1,TRBJ1-5,few,NA,TGTGCCAGCAGCCCAGGGGTTGGGAGCAATCAGCCCCAGCATTTT,CASSPGVGSNQPQHF
TRBV7-6,TRBJ2-3,many,TRBD1,TGTGCCAGCAGCTTAGAAGGACAGGGGGCCTTTGTCAATGGTCCCACAGATACGCAGTATTTT,CASSLEGQGAFVNGPTDTQYF
TRBV10-2,TRBJ2-1,NA,TRBD2,TGCGCCAGCAGTGGTAGCGGGAATGAGCAGTTCTTC,CASSGSGNEQFF
TRBV10-3,TRBJ1-5,few,NA,TGTGCCATCAGTGGTAACAATCAGCCCCAGCATTTT,CAISGNNQPQHF
TRBV6-2/TRBV6-3,TRBJ2-2,many,NA,TGTGCCAGCAGTTACACAGACACCGGGGAGCTGTTTTTT,CASSYTDTGELFF